The text below deals with one T cell receptor beta chain. This specimen belongs to a study of control samples from healthy donors and cancer patients. Sequencing was performed with immunoSEQ multiplex PCR; in TCRdb, only in-frame clones are kept and a portion is missing. The table shows roughly 190,000 clones, with roughly nine tenths occurring only once. Looked up from germline, CDR1 is SGHTA and CDR2 is FQGNSA. Trimming removed 5 bases from V and 1 base from J, with 11 bases in between. The CDR3 sequence is 14 residues long. The V and J genes are TRBV7-2 and TRBJ1-1; a possible D gene is TRBD1 (6 bases). The sequenced material came from blood. The receptor was derived from a young man in good health. The CDR3 DNA reads TGTGCCAGCAGCCAGAGGGGGGGGAACACTGAAGCTTTCTTT. It codes for CASSQRGGNTEAFF.